Described below is a single TCR beta chain sequence and its context. Its binding antigen is unknown. The input lacks base qualities; no much larger clone sits a single base away. TCRbeta CDR3 regions were amplified from genomic DNA by means of the immunoSEQ Assay, a bias-controlled multiplex PCR. As for the original processing: Nucleated cell counts per sample were estimated from amplification of reference gene primers within the assay. Sequence reads were collapsed and filtered to measure the absolute abundance of every unique TCRbeta CDR3 rearrangement. Productive Simpson clonality was computed per sample as the square root of Simpson's diversity index over productive rearrangements. What TCRdb holds here is the immuneACCESS table cut down to in-frame rearrangements. Part of the clones is not present; checked against another copy, under half of the missing clones reflect an unresolved V gene, and the others are unexplained. The V and J calls and clone size are taken from that table; D and trimming were inferred from the DNA. The sample table holds about 62,000 clones, of which more than 80% were seen once. The ten top clones hold 1% to 1.5% of the sample.

The collaborating institutions used their own protocols to collect whole blood in K2EDTA tubes. For TCRbeta analysis, collaborator samples were shipped as frozen whole blood, as isolated PBMCs, or as DNA extracted from either sample type. This sample is drawn from a study of blood T cell repertoires in COVID-19 (TCRdb year 2020). Turning to the overall study: The collaborator samples originated in the United States, Italy and Spain and spanned the acute and convalescent phases of COVID-19. The prospective study material was composed of cDNA or gDNA derived from T cells, B-cell-depleted T cells, or PBMCs. Deeply sampled blood TCRbeta repertoires from subjects exposed to, actively infected with, or recovered from COVID-19 were included in the dataset. The repertoires were released in a freely available public database meant as a resource for research on the immune response to SARS-CoV-2. Samples were obtained from the ongoing ImmuneRACE study (first 160 participants) and from about 1,300 subjects provided by 6 global collaborators. A de-identified subject ID, COVID-19 status, age in years and sex were almost always included in the sample metadata. Where available, HLA class I and class II types were obtained from metadata supplied by the sample provider rather than from assay-based typing. Points the paper makes about the study in general: The amount of clinical and demographic metadata varied by source and participant and was provided uncurated.

V and J are truncated by 4 bases and 6 bases respectively, leaving an intervening sequence of 7 bases. Based on the germline V gene (reference sequence), the CDR1 and CDR2 sequences are LNHDA and SQIVND. There are 12 amino acids in the CDR3, from cysteine to phenylalanine inclusive. Only the CDR3 region is kept as DNA, spanning 36 bases read in frame from base 1. Material: peripheral blood. The sequence was collected from a woman older than 75 with acute or convalescent COVID-19. In this chain, TRBV19 is recombined with TRBJ2-1; no D gene call is confident. The DNA sequence reads TGTGCCAGTAGTACCTCCGGCAATGAGCAGTTCTTC. The translation is CASSTSGNEQFF.